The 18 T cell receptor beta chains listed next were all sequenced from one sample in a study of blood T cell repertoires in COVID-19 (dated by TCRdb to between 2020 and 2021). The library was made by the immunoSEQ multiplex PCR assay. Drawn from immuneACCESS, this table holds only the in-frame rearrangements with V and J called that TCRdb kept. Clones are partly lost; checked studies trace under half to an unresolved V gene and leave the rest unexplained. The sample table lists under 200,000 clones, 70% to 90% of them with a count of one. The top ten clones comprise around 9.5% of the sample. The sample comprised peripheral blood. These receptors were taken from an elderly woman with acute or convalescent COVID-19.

The CDR3 sequence is CATIKTGGTVNQPQHF. CDR3 DNA sequence: TGTGCCACCATCAAGACAGGGGGAACGGTCAATCAGCCCCAGCATTTT. V is TRBV19 and J is TRBJ1-5; 9 bases line up with TRBD1. Germline loops: CDR1 LNHDA, CDR2 SQIVND (reference sequence). The CDR3 runs 16 residues. With 10 bases clipped from V and 3 bases from J, the junction kept 13 bases outside the gene matches.

The CDR3 loop reads CATSVHKNTGELFF. The CDR3 DNA reads TGTGCCACCAGTGTACATAAGAACACCGGGGAGCTGTTTTTT. The chain links TRBV24-1 to TRBJ2-2, with no clear D. Germline values: CDR1 KGHDR, CDR2 SFDVKD. CDR3 length: 14 amino acids. V lost 5 bases and J lost 1, with 7 bases in between.

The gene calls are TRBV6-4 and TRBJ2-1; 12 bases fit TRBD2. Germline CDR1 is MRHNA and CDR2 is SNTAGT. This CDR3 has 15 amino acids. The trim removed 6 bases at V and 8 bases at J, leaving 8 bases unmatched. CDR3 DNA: TGTGCCAGCAGCGCACTAGCGGGAGGAATAGATGAGCAGTTCTTC. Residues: CASSALAGGIDEQFF.

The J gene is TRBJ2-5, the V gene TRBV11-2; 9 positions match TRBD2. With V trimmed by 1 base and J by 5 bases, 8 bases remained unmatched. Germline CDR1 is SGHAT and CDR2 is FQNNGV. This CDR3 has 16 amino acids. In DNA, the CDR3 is TGTGCCAGCAGCTTAGGGGCGCGGGGGGGTGGTGAGACCCAGTACTTC. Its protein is CASSLGARGGGETQYF.

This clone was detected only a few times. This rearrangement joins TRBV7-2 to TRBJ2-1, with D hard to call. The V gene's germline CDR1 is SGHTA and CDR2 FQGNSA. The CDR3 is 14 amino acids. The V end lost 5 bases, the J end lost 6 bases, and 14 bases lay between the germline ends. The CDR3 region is CASSLSPYSNEQFF. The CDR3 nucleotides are TGTGCCAGCAGCCTAAGCCCCTATAGCAATGAGCAGTTCTTC.

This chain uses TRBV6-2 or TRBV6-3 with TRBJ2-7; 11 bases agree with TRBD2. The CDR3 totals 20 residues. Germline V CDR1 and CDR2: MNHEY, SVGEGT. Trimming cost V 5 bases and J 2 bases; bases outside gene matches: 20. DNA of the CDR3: TGTGCCAGCAGTGGAGGTACTTTTAGCGGGAGGGCCCTTATCACCTACGAGCAGTACTTC. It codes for CASSGGTFSGRALITYEQYF.

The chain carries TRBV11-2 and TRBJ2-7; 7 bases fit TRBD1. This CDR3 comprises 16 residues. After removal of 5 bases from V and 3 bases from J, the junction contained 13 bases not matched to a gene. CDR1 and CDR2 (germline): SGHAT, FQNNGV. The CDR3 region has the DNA TGTGCCAGCAGCGGGCTAAGACAGGGTATCTTCTACGAGCAGTACTTC. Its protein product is CASSGLRQGIFYEQYF.

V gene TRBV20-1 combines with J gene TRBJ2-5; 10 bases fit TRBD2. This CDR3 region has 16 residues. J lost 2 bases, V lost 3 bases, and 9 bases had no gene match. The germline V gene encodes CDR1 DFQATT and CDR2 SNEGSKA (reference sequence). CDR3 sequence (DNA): TGCAGTGCTAGTCGTTCTAGCGGGGGCCTTCAAGAGACCCAGTACTTC. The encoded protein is CSASRSSGGLQETQYF.

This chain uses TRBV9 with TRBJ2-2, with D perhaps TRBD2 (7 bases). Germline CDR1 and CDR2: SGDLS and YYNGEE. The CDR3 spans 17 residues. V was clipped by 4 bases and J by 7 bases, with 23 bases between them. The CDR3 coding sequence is TGTGCCAGCAGCTCCCATGGGGGGGCAGGGTCGGTCGGGGAGCTGTTTTTT. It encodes CASSSHGGAGSVGELFF.

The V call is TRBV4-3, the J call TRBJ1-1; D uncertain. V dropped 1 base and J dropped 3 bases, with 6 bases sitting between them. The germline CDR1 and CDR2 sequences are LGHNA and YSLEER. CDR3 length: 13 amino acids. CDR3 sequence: CASSQASDTEAFF. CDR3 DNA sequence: TGCGCCAGCAGCCAAGCCAGTGACACTGAAGCTTTCTTT.

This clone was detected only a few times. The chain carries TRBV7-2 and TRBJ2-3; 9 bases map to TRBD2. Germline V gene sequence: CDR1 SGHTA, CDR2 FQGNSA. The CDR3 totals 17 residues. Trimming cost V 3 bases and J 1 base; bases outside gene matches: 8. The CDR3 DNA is TGTGCCAGCAGCTTCTCCCTGACTAGCGGAGGCACAGATACGCAGTATTTT. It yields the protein CASSFSLTSGGTDTQYF. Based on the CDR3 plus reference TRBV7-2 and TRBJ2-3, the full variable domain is GAGVSQSPSNKVTEKGKDVELRCDPISGHTALYWYRQSLGQGLEFLIYFQGNSAPDKSGLPSDRFSAERTGGSVSTLTIQRTQQEDSAVYLCASSFSLTSGGTDTQYFGPGTRLTVL.

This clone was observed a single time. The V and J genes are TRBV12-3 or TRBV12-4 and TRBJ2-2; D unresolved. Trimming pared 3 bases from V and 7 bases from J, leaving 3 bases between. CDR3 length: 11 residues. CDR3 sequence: CASSFFGELFF. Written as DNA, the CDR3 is TGTGCCAGCAGTTTCTTCGGGGAGCTGTTTTTT.

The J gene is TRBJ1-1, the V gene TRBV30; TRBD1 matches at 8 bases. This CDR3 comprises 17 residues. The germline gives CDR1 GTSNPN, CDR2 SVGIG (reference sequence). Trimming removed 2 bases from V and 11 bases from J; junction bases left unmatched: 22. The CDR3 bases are TGTGCCTGGAGTCTCCAGACAGGGGATACCCCTCGCCGCCCGGCTTTCTTT. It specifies CAWSLQTGDTPRRPAFF.

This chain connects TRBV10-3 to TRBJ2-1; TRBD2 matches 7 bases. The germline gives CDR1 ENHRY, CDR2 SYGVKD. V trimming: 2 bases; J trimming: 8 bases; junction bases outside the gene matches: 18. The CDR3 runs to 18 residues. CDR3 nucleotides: TGTGCCATCAGTGAGATCGATTTGAGCGGGGACCTGGTGGATGAGCAGTTCTTC. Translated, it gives CAISEIDLSGDLVDEQFF.

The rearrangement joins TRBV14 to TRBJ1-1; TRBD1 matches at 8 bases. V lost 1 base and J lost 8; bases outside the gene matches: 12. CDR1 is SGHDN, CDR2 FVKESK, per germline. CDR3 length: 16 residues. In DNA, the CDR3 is TGTGCCAGCAGCCAAGGGGTATGGCAGGGGGCAGGGGAAGCTTTCTTT. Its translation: CASSQGVWQGAGEAFF. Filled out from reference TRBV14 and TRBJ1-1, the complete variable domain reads EAGVTQFPSHSVIEKGQTVTLRCDPISGHDNLYWYRRVMGKEIKFLLHFVKESKQDESGMPNNRFLAERTGGTYSTLKVQPAELEDSGVYFCASSQGVWQGAGEAFFGQGTRLTVV.

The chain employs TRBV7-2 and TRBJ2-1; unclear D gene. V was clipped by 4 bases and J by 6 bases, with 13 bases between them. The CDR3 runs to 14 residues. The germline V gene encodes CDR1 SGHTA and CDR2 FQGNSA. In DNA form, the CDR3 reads TGTGCCAGCAGCTCCGTGGCCGAAGTCAATGAGCAGTTCTTC. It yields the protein CASSSVAEVNEQFF. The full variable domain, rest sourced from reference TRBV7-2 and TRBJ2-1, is GAGVSQSPSNKVTEKGKDVELRCDPISGHTALYWYRQSLGQGLEFLIYFQGNSAPDKSGLPSDRFSAERTGGSVSTLTIQRTQQEDSAVYLCASSSVAEVNEQFFGPGTRLTVL.

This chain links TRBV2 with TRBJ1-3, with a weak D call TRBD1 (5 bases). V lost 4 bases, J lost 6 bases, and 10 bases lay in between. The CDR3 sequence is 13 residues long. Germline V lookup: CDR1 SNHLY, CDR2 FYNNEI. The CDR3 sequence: CASSGAGLNTIYF. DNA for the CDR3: TGTGCCAGCAGTGGGGCGGGACTAAACACCATATATTTT.

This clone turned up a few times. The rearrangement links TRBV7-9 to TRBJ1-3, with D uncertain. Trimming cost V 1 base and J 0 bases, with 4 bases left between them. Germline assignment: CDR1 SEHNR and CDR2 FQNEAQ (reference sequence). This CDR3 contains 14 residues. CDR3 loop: CASSLVSSGNTIYF. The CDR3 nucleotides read TGTGCCAGCAGCTTAGTCAGCTCTGGAAACACCATATATTTT.